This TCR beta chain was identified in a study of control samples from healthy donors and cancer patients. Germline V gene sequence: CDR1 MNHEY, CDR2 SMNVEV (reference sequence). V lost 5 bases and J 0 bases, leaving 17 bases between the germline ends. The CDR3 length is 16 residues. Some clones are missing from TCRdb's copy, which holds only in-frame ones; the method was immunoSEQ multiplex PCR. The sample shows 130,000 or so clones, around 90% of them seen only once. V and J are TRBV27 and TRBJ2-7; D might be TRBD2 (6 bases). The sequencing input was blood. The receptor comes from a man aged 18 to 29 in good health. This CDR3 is CASSPSIADVSYEQYF. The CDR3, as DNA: TGTGCCAGCAGTCCCTCTATAGCGGACGTCTCCTACGAGCAGTACTTC.